This TCR beta chain was recovered during a study of cytomegalovirus exposure and HLA in healthy donors (dated by TCRdb to the late 2010s). Turning to the overall study: According to an earlier analysis of around 600 of the donors, 150 million to 200 million T cells yielded over 90 million unique TCR beta sequences and approximately 300 Gb of sequence data. Among about 410 genotyped donors of the cohort, an average of around 220,000 unique TCR beta nucleotide sequences was sequenced per donor, of which about 19% were non-productive. The number of donors typed differed by locus, with about 620-630 for A, B, C, DRB1 and DQB1, roughly 520 for DQA1, 600 to 610 for DPA1, and 450 to 480 for DPB1. The study used immunosequencing to profile the T cell repertoires of some 600 subjects and linked those repertoires to cytomegalovirus serostatus. To predict cytomegalovirus infection status, the study brought together high-throughput TCR immunosequencing, statistical association of individual TCRs with disease status, and machine learning. All discovery cohort repertoires had been generated on a single sequencing platform. An early release that covered fewer than 750 HLA-typed donors contained approximately 320 gigabases of sequencing data and 80 million or so unique TCR sequences. The later analysis used no new phenotypic data to find candidate immune exposures, relying instead on TCR beta sequences and their occurrence across donors. Donor age, sex, ethnicity and CMV serostatus were compiled alongside the repertoire data. To study patterns of TCR occurrence, a later analysis re-analyzed previously published TCR beta repertoires from several hundred donors and added high-resolution HLA genotyping. In addition to the first cohort of 650 to 800 subjects, a separate validation cohort of 120 different subjects was used. The aim of the study was to test whether cataloging public T cell receptors could identify signatures of past pathogen exposure. In an earlier analysis of 587 of the donors, high-throughput TCR beta sequencing was used to judge whether each TCR beta V gene segment behaved as functional or pseudogenic. A handful of DR-DQ haplotypes were handled as single units for association and clustering because linkage in the cohort was strong. Class I and class II HLA loci were covered by the typing at four-digit resolution. Genome-wide SNP genotypes for about three fifths of the roughly 670 donors were used in a later genetic analysis, which treated that subset as a discovery cohort. The genetic ancestry cluster associated with self-reported Caucasian donors included 70% to 85% of the 300 to 400 genotyped donors. Study-wide findings and limitations: Broadly in line with IMGT annotations, most TCR beta V segments showed up in productive rearrangements about 87% or about 30% of the time in an earlier analysis of several hundred of the donors. According to a later analysis, TCR association rates differed among HLA loci, with DRB1 alleles showing the most associated TCRs and HLA-C alleles showing the fewest. A later genetic analysis associated a missense DCLRE1C variant with V-gene and J-gene trimming of TCR beta chains, and an independent cohort replicated the association. Presence/absence analyses assumed roughly uniform sequencing depth across donors, an assumption that may not hold. Assigning TCR associations to individual alleles was difficult when HLA alleles, especially DR and DQ, strongly co-occurred. According to a later genetic analysis, donors in an Asian-associated ancestry cluster had fewer N-insertions in productive TCRs than the approximately 650-donor mean. A total of 164 TCR beta chains were listed by the study as associated with cytomegalovirus. According to a later analysis, most CMV-associated TCR beta chains appeared to be HLA-restricted, and the HLA associations seemed to be driven largely by CMV exposure. Correlated functional status among segregating V segments might reflect linkage disequilibrium, but an unknown experimental factor could not be ruled out. A later analysis reported that several top co-occurrence clusters appeared linked to parvovirus B19, influenza, CMV and Epstein-Barr virus. The only immune exposure information available for the cohort was CMV serostatus. A further reported finding was that TCR beta sequences accurately predicted the HLA-A and HLA-B alleles for most subjects in the first cohort. Cytomegalovirus status was reported to be diagnosed by the classifier with high specificity and sensitivity in both the original and validation cohorts. Because the 87-base-pair reads could not distinguish some IMGT-functional V segments, including TRBV6-2 and TRBV6-3, those segments were excluded. Compared with equally common non-associated chains, HLA-associated TCR beta chains in a later analysis were more clonally expanded and had lower generation probabilities. A group of highly shared sequence variants was considered likely to be a technical artifact of the sequencing pipeline. In vitro tests confirmed that a few of the cytomegalovirus-associated TCR beta chains recognize cytomegalovirus antigens. HLA typing was unavailable for some donors at each locus, so association tests used only the typed subset. Because counts were too low, around 18 rarely observed V segments, including chromosome 9 orphons, were left out of the earlier analysis of some 640 of the donors. In this cohort, only TCR beta chains were sequenced, and detectable features were limited by the absence of alpha or paired-chain data. A later analysis associated 17,000 or so TCR beta sequences with specific HLA alleles at a false discovery rate of 0.05. The authors suggested that the approach could potentially be extended to other disease states and immunological phenotypes. While some public TCRs were present in many individuals, most TCR sequences turned up only very rarely across donors.

The library was made by the immunoSEQ multiplex PCR assay. For the multiplex PCR, a mixture combining 60 forward primers for TCR Vbeta segments and 13 reverse primers for TCR Jbeta segments was used. A multiplex PCR assay on genomic DNA amplified the CDR3 region of rearranged TCR beta genes. Amplified TCR beta libraries were sequenced as 87-base-pair reads on the Illumina HiSeq System. The published analysis was carried out like this. In a later analysis, some 80 million unique TCR beta chains were counted across the roughly 700 repertoires, and about 9.9 million of these chains were shared by at least two donors. To remove PCR and sequencing errors, raw reads were error-corrected and collapsed into unique sequences using a nearest-neighbor algorithm that merged closely related sequences. CDR3 sequences were aligned to IMGT reference sequences to assign V, D and J gene segments. For a sequence to be retained, a match of at least six nucleotides was required to both a V gene segment and a J gene segment. A rearrangement was called productive if the CDR3 had no stop codons and remained in frame with V and J, and every other rearrangement was called non-productive. Following IMGT convention, CDR3 was defined as the stretch from the second conserved V-encoded cysteine up to the conserved J-encoded phenylalanine. In an earlier analysis of around 640 of the donors, sequences lacking an unambiguous match to a single V gene segment were excluded. In an earlier analysis of approximately 560 of the donors, a V segment was called functional when productive rearrangements were above 56.7%, and segregating when the standard deviation between donors exceeded 5%. A statistical classification framework was developed to diagnose cytomegalovirus status using the catalog of TCR beta chain sequences. V and J gene assignment, in a later analysis, came from comparing TCR nucleotide sequences with IMGT/GENE-DB human TR gene sequences. Using the TCRdist pipeline, a later analysis assigned CDR3 sequences along with most-parsimonious VDJ recombination scenarios. In a later analysis, each TCR beta chain was defined by its CDR3 amino acid sequence together with its V-gene family, and reads without a unique V-gene family were excluded. In a later analysis, around 650 highly shared, low-generation-probability nucleotide sequences were removed to address suspected cross-contamination and a sequencing artifact. A later analysis calculated a clonal expansion index for each public chain from normalized within-repertoire ranks of inferred template counts. Generation probabilities in a later analysis came from a VDJ recombination model fitted to out-of-frame rearrangements, and those results were checked against IGoR. Hypergeometric tests were used in a later analysis to score TCR-TCR, TCR-HLA and TCR-CMV co-occurrence, with a repertoire-size bias correction applied to the TCR pairs. A later analysis estimated false discovery rates by permuting HLA or CMV assignments 20 times. In a later analysis, co-occurring TCRs were grouped using DBSCAN, with TCRdist sequence similarity added in when clustering inside HLA-allele-positive subsets. For co-occurrence clustering, repertoires with fewer than 30,000 or more than 120,000 public chains were excluded, along with four to six repertoires with anomalous nucleotide sharing. Drawn from immuneACCESS, this table holds only the in-frame rearrangements with V and J called that TCRdb kept. Clones are partly lost; checked studies trace under half to an unresolved V gene and leave the rest unexplained. Clone size and V and J calls were adopted from that table, with D and trimming inferred from the DNA. The sample table shows about 120,000 clones, and 6.5% to 9.5% are seen once. The ten largest clones add up to 6% of the sample.

Details on this clone: Its recognized antigen is unknown. It has no much larger one-base neighbor in the sample; base qualities were not kept.

Measured from the cysteine to the phenylalanine, the CDR3 is 17 residues long. The only DNA kept is the CDR3, 51 bases in frame from the first base. Reading the germline V gene gives CDR1 SGHTA and CDR2 FQGNSA. For this chain, trimming is 5 bases at the V end and 4 bases at the J end, and the number of junction bases without a gene match is 15. In total, over 600 healthy bone marrow donors made up the cohort. All cohort members were sampled while nominally healthy, although unrecorded immune exposures were likely present. The donor tested CMV seropositive and was one of the 289 seropositive cohort members. Each donor provided a peripheral blood sample, and peripheral blood mononuclear cells were used for TCR beta sequencing. Genomic DNA was extracted from the blood cell samples with the Qiagen DNeasy Blood Extraction Kit.

The sequencing input was PBMCs. This TCR was recovered from a woman aged 40 to 50 in good health and CMV-seropositive. The rearranged segments are TRBV7-2 and TRBJ2-7, and 9 junction bases match TRBD2. For the CDR3, the sequence is CASSRNFAGGPGYEQYF. The DNA sequence follows: TGTGCCAGCAGCCGCAATTTTGCGGGGGGGCCAGGGTACGAGCAGTACTTC.